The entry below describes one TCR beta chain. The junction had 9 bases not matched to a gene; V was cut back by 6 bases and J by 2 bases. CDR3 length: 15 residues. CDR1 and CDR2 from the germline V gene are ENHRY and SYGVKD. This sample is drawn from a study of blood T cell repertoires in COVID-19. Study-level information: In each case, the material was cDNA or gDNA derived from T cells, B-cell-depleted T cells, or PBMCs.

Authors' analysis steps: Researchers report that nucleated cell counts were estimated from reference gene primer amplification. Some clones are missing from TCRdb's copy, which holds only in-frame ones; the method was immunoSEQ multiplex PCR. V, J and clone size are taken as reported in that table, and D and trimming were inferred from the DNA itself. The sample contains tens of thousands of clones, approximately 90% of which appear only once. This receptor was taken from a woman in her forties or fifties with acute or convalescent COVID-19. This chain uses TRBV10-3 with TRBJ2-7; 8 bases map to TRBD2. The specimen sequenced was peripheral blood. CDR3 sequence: CAISQGAGGTYEQYF. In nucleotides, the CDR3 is TGTGCCATCAGCCAAGGGGCGGGGGGAACCTACGAGCAGTACTTC.